The 15 T cell receptor beta chains presented below share a single source sample, sequenced in a study of shared clonotypes between healthy human individuals. The repertoire was sequenced with immunoSEQ multiplex PCR; TCRdb's copy has only in-frame clones and lacks some. The profile covers 2.3 million or so clones, with 85% to 95% appearing a single time and 0.39% taken by the ten largest. Material for sequencing was naive CD4+ T cells from PBMCs. Documented subset: CD45RA+ positively selected. All receptors derive from a man younger than 35 in good health. Some clones in this sample may be carry-over from other donors' samples.

The count of this clone is one. The chain joins TRBV28 to TRBJ2-1, with D unclear. Trimming removed 4 bases at V and 6 bases at J, with 4 bases between. This CDR3 is 11 amino acids long. Per the germline V gene, CDR1 is MDHEN and CDR2 is SYDVKM. CDR3 residues: CASSYSNEQFF. The CDR3 nucleotides read TGTGCCAGCAGTTACAGCAATGAGCAGTTCTTC.

The genes are TRBV5-1 and TRBJ2-2; 7 nucleotides line up with TRBD1. The V and J ends lost 3 bases and 6 bases, in that order; junction bases with no gene match: 8. Germline CDR1 and CDR2: SGHRS and YFSETQ. CDR3 length: 15 residues. CDR3 in DNA: TGCGCCAGCAGCTCACAGACAGGGATCCCCGGGGAGCTGTTTTTT. Translating it yields CASSSQTGIPGELFF.

The rearrangement links TRBV5-1 to TRBJ2-2; perhaps D is TRBD1 or TRBD2 (6 bases each). V was trimmed by 7 bases and J by 1 base, leaving 11 bases between them. The CDR3 is 14 amino acids. Germline loops: CDR1 SGHRS, CDR2 YFSETQ. DNA of the CDR3: TGCGCCAGCCGGGGGCAGCGGAACACCGGGGAGCTGTTTTTT. Its protein product is CASRGQRNTGELFF.

The V gene is TRBV28, the J gene TRBJ2-2; weak D call: TRBD2 (6 bases). Germline-derived CDR1 and CDR2 are MDHEN and SYDVKM. The CDR3 runs 15 residues. Trimming took 5 bases from V and 7 from J, leaving 17 bases between them. CDR3 nucleotide sequence: TGTGCCAGCAGTCCTTCGGGACTGGGCAACGGGGAGCTGTTTTTT. Translation: CASSPSGLGNGELFF.

This chain uses TRBV5-1 with TRBJ2-5; 7 bases agree with TRBD1. CDR3 length: 14 amino acids. Germline loops: CDR1 SGHRS, CDR2 YFSETQ. With V trimmed by 1 base and J by 5 bases, 5 bases remained unmatched. The CDR3 sequence: CASSLTRGWETQYF. The CDR3 nucleotides read TGCGCCAGCAGCTTGACCAGGGGGTGGGAGACCCAGTACTTC.

The chain uses TRBV7-9 and TRBJ1-1, with D possibly being TRBD1 (6 bases). The CDR3 runs to 14 residues. Germline V gives CDR1 SEHNR, CDR2 FQNEAQ (reference sequence). The V end was cut by 1 base, the J end by 3 bases, with 9 bases between. The CDR3 loop reads CASSLVAGDTEAFF. In nucleotides, the CDR3 is TGTGCCAGCAGCTTAGTCGCAGGGGACACTGAAGCTTTCTTT.

This chain uses TRBV7-9 with TRBJ1-2; D possibly corresponds to TRBD1 (5 bases). Germline V CDR1 and CDR2: SEHNR, FQNEAQ (reference sequence). The CDR3 is 14 residues long. Trimming shortened V by 5 bases and J by 8 bases, and 18 bases separated the two germline ends. Here the CDR3 reads CASSHDIPGAGYTF. The DNA for the CDR3 is TGTGCCAGCAGCCACGACATCCCCGGGGCGGGCTACACCTTC.

The rearrangement uses TRBV11-2 and TRBJ2-5; TRBD2 matches at 7 bases. V gave up 5 bases and J gave up 3 bases; unmatched junction bases: 15. Germline V lookup: CDR1 SGHAT, CDR2 FQNNGV. The CDR3 spans 17 residues. CDR3: CASSLARFPGGEETQYF. CDR3 DNA: TGTGCCAGCAGCCTGGCTCGGTTTCCGGGAGGTGAAGAGACCCAGTACTTC.

The chain combines TRBV7-9 with TRBJ1-3, with TRBD1 matching over 9 bases. The V gene's germline CDR1 is SEHNR and CDR2 FQNEAQ (reference sequence). The CDR3 covers 18 residues. With V trimmed by 3 bases and J by 0 bases, 9 bases remained unmatched. CDR3 in DNA: TGTGCCAGCAGCTTGACCGGGACAGGGCGGAGCTCTGGAAACACCATATATTTT. Protein sequence: CASSLTGTGRSSGNTIYF.

The rearrangement joins TRBV28 to TRBJ2-7; D may be TRBD1 (5 bases). CDR1 is MDHEN, CDR2 SYDVKM, per germline. Deletions cut 8 bases from V and 6 bases from J, with 20 bases between. The CDR3 sequence is 14 residues long. CDR3 protein: CASGAGVIGAEQYF. The CDR3 DNA follows: TGTGCCAGCGGAGCTGGGGTTATAGGGGCCGAGCAGTACTTC.

To note about this clone: The same CDR3 also results from other DNA sequences found in this sample. This chain links TRBV7-3 with TRBJ2-3; no reliable D call. Germline V gives CDR1 SGHTA, CDR2 FQGTGA. V was cut by 5 bases and J by 2 bases, with 8 bases left in between. The CDR3 covers 13 residues. CDR3 bases: TGTGCCAGCAGCCTTGGATCCACAGATACGCAGTATTTT. The encoded protein is CASSLGSTDTQYF. The whole variable domain, filled in from reference TRBV7-3 and TRBJ2-3, reads GAGVSQTPSNKVTEKGKYVELRCDPISGHTALYWYRQSLGQGPEFLIYFQGTGAADDSGLPNDRFFAVRPEGSVSTLKIQRTERGDSAVYLCASSLGSTDTQYFGPGTRLTVL.

The V gene is TRBV4-3, the J gene TRBJ2-7; D is ambiguous. Germline V gene data show CDR1 as LGHNA and CDR2 as YSLEER. V was cut by 0 bases and J by 0 bases, with 6 bases left in between. The CDR3 is 14 residues long. CDR3: CASSQERFSYEQYF. CDR3 in DNA: TGCGCCAGCAGCCAAGAGCGATTCTCCTACGAGCAGTACTTC.

The chain uses TRBV18 and TRBJ2-1; TRBD2 might be the D (6 bases). Trimming stripped 0 bases from V and 1 base from J, with 19 bases between. Germline V lookup: CDR1 KGHSH, CDR2 LQKENI. The CDR3 has 19 residues. Here the CDR3 DNA reads TGTGCCAGCTCACCACCGGCGACTAGACTGACTGCTTCCTACAATGAGCAGTTCTTC. Translated: CASSPPATRLTASYNEQFF. The whole variable domain, remainder taken from reference TRBV18 and TRBJ2-1, is NAGVMQNPRHLVRRRGQEARLRCSPMKGHSHVYWYRQLPEEGLKFMVYLQKENIIDESGMPKERFSAEFPKEGPSILRIQQVVRGDSAAYFCASSPPATRLTASYNEQFFGPGTRLTVL.

The chain couples TRBV19 to TRBJ1-2; the D gene is possibly TRBD1 (5 bases). Between the trimmed V and J ends, which lost 4 bases and 4 bases, there was a span of 13 bases. Germline V lookup: CDR1 LNHDA, CDR2 SQIVND (reference sequence). The length of the CDR3 is 14 residues. CDR3 loop: CASSRDGGSYGYTF. CDR3 bases: TGTGCCAGTAGTAGGGACGGTGGGAGCTATGGCTACACCTTC.

The chain recombines TRBV7-2 with TRBJ2-7; D unresolved. CDR3 length equals 15 residues. V was cut by 0 bases and J by 3 bases, with 12 bases left in between. Germline-derived CDR1 and CDR2 are SGHTA and FQGNSA. CDR3 sequence reads: CASSLAVGPGYEQYF. CDR3 DNA: TGTGCCAGCAGCTTAGCAGTTGGCCCGGGCTACGAGCAGTACTTC. The full variable domain, in which reference TRBV7-2 and TRBJ2-7 provide the parts outside the CDR3, is GAGVSQSPSNKVTEKGKDVELRCDPISGHTALYWYRQSLGQGLEFLIYFQGNSAPDKSGLPSDRFSAERTGGSVSTLTIQRTQQEDSAVYLCASSLAVGPGYEQYFGPGTRLTVT.